The clone carrying this T cell receptor beta chain was counted a few times. These data are taken from a study of control samples from healthy donors and cancer patients. Sequencing was performed with immunoSEQ multiplex PCR; in TCRdb, only in-frame clones are kept and a portion is missing. This table holds 110,000 or so clones, around 89% found once. This CDR3 contains 14 residues. CDR1 and CDR2 (germline): SNHLY, FYNNEI. V lost 7 bases to trimming and J lost 9 bases; unmatched junction nucleotides: 12. The receptor comes from a woman in her forties or fifties in good health. Sequenced sample: blood. The rearrangement uses TRBV2 and TRBJ2-1, with 7 bases matching TRBD2. CDR3 sequence reads: CASTLVGGLGEQFF. In DNA form, the CDR3 reads TGTGCCAGCACCCTAGTGGGGGGGTTGGGTGAGCAGTTCTTC.